Each of the 7 T cell receptor beta chains below was sequenced from the same sample in a study of Tregs in tolerant kidney transplant recipients (dated by TCRdb to about 2019). These receptors are not linked to any known antigen. Library prep was done by the immunoSEQ multiplex PCR assay. TCRdb obtained this table from immuneACCESS and retained in-frame rearrangements with V and J assigned. These tables miss some clones; where compared with another copy, unresolved V genes account for less than half of the shortfall, and the remainder is unexplained. Across this sample there are 15,000 to 25,000 clones, with under 70% seen only once. Around 3% of the sample belongs to the ten largest clones. Sequenced: Tregs from blood cultured with allogeneic cells. The receptors originated from a human donor in good health.

This chain joins TRBV2 and TRBJ1-5; D might be TRBD1 (6 bases). V shed 6 bases and J shed 0 bases, with 12 bases lying between them. CDR1 is SNHLY, CDR2 FYNNEI, per germline. This CDR3 is built from 15 residues. The CDR3: CASRRDTNSNQPQHF. The CDR3 DNA reads as TGTGCCAGCAGGAGGGACACAAATAGCAATCAGCCCCAGCATTTT.

The chain links TRBV2 to TRBJ2-2; no definite D call. CDR3 length: 11 amino acids. Germline CDR1 is SNHLY and CDR2 is FYNNEI. V lost 4 bases and J lost 9, with 6 bases in between. The CDR3 DNA follows: TGTGCCAGCAGTGCGCTGTGGGAGCTGTTTTTT. This codes for CASSALWELFF.

V gene TRBV13 combines with J gene TRBJ1-1; TRBD1 might be the D (6 bases). Germline V CDR1 and CDR2: PRHDT, FYEKMQ (reference sequence). The V end was cut by 4 bases, the J end by 5 bases, with 17 bases between. CDR3 length: 15 amino acids. The CDR3 protein is CASSWVQGGRTEAFF. The CDR3 region has the DNA TGTGCCAGCAGCTGGGTACAGGGAGGTAGAACTGAAGCTTTCTTT. The complete variable domain, with remaining parts taken from reference TRBV13 and TRBJ1-1, reads AAGVIQSPRHLIKEKRETATLKCYPIPRHDTVYWYQQGPGQDPQFLISFYEKMQSDKGSIPDRFSAQQFSDYHSELNMSSLELGDSALYFCASSWVQGGRTEAFFGQGTRLTVV.

The V gene is TRBV6-1, the J gene TRBJ1-2; D is perhaps TRBD1 (5 bases). The CDR3 has 13 amino acids. Germline assignment: CDR1 MNHNS and CDR2 SASEGT. V lost 2 bases and J 4 bases, leaving 8 bases between the germline ends. In DNA form, the CDR3 reads TGTGCCAGCAGTGAACGGGGGACCTATGGCTACACCTTC. Translated: CASSERGTYGYTF.

This chain connects TRBV18 to TRBJ2-5; D gene uncertain. This CDR3 has 12 residues. V lost 4 bases and J lost 5, with 8 bases in between. In germline, CDR1 is KGHSH, CDR2 LQKENI. In DNA form, the CDR3 reads TGTGCCAGCTCACAAGGGCCCGAGACCCAGTACTTC. Protein sequence: CASSQGPETQYF.

The J gene is TRBJ2-7, the V gene TRBV18, with D possibly TRBD1 on 5 matching bases. Trimming removed 4 bases at V and 2 bases at J, with 15 bases between. CDR3 size: 15 residues. Germline V CDR1 and CDR2: KGHSH, LQKENI. The CDR3 loop is CASSRAAGPTYEQYF. The DNA for the CDR3 is TGTGCCAGCTCACGGGCGGCAGGGCCCACCTACGAGCAGTACTTC.

The V gene is TRBV11-2, the J gene TRBJ2-7; TRBD1 might be the D (6 bases). V lost 6 bases and J 11 bases, leaving 14 bases between the germline ends. The CDR3 is 11 residues long. Per the germline V gene, CDR1 is SGHAT and CDR2 is FQNNGV. For the CDR3, the DNA is TGTGCCAGCAGTTCCGGGACACGAGAGTACTTC. Translated: CASSSGTREYF.